This T cell receptor beta chain was obtained from a study of identical twins. This clonotype was detected a few times. Its target is not known. Everyone who donated was a healthy Caucasian. General study results and limits: An excess of low generation probability was shown by twin-shared out-of-frame alpha sequences.

A universal primer binding site was introduced by template switching. The final cDNA contained unique molecular identifiers. MiXCR, applied by TCRdb to the 5' RACE reads, yields one record per CDR3 protein. The sample lists hundreds of thousands of distinct CDR3 sequences; less than 10% were seen once. The V gene end was trimmed by 7 bases and the J gene end by 0 bases; junction bases not matched to a gene: 8. The CDR3 spans 16 residues. These data were likewise used in another study, on yellow fever vaccine responses in identical twins.

The genes are TRBV12-3 or TRBV12-4 and TRBJ2-1; 8 bases map to TRBD2. This sequence was found in a woman in her late teens or twenties in good health. Sequences were obtained from PBMCs. The CDR3 loop reads CASIPGTSSSYNEQFF. The DNA of the CDR3 is TGTGCCAGCATTCCCGGGACTAGTAGCTCCTACAATGAGCAGTTCTTC.